This T cell receptor beta chain originates from a study of blood T cell repertoires in COVID-19. Study at large: The origin of the acute and convalescent COVID-19 samples was the United States, Italy and Spain. T cells, B-cell-depleted T cells, or PBMCs provided the cDNA or gDNA that served as material.

Patients from Seattle were sampled longitudinally, starting during active infection. Authors' analysis steps: Estimated nucleated cell counts came from reference gene primer amplification. Some clones are missing from TCRdb's copy, which holds only in-frame ones; the method was immunoSEQ multiplex PCR. The D gene and trimming were derived from the DNA, and the V and J assignments and clone size from that table. The sample consists of 250,000 to 350,000 clones, approximately 90% of them appearing once. Per the germline V gene, CDR1 is MNHNY and CDR2 is SVGAGI (reference sequence). The CDR3 covers 15 residues. Trimming removed 6 bases from V and 1 base from J; junction bases left unmatched: 6.

This sequence was found in a woman in her forties or fifties with COVID-19, enrolled during active disease. The chain joins TRBV6-6 to TRBJ2-3, with 8 bases identical to TRBD2. Sequences were obtained from peripheral blood. The CDR3 reads CASRLAGYRTDTQYF. CDR3 DNA: TGTGCCAGCAGATTAGCGGGATACCGCACAGATACGCAGTATTTT.